These 21 T cell receptor beta chains were sequenced from one sample in a study of cytomegalovirus exposure and HLA in healthy donors. The PCR was carried out with 60 Vbeta primers and 13 Jbeta primers. Repertoires were generated with immunoSEQ multiplex PCR, while TCRdb's copy carries only in-frame clones and drops some. The sample carries 150,000 or so clones, 70% to 85% recorded once. The sequencing input was PBMCs. The receptors here all came from a female donor in good health and CMV-seronegative.

The genes are TRBV10-3 and TRBJ2-1, with 9 bases aligning to TRBD2. With 0 bases clipped from V and 2 bases from J, the junction kept 2 bases outside the gene matches. Germline lookup yields CDR1 ENHRY and CDR2 SYGVKD. This CDR3 region has 16 residues. CDR3 in amino acids: CAISESVAGAYNEQFF. In DNA, the CDR3 is TGTGCCATCAGTGAGTCGGTAGCGGGGGCCTACAATGAGCAGTTCTTC.

The chain has TRBV7-8 and TRBJ1-1; the D gene is possibly TRBD1 (6 bases). The CDR3 spans 14 residues. V lost 3 bases to trimming and J lost 0 bases, with 8 bases between them. Germline CDR1 reads SGHVS; CDR2 reads FQNEAQ. This CDR3 is CASSFGQMNTEAFF. The DNA of the CDR3 is TGTGCCAGCAGCTTCGGACAGATGAACACTGAAGCTTTCTTT.

V is TRBV9 and J is TRBJ2-5; 13 bases fit TRBD2. Germline V CDR1 and CDR2: SGDLS, YYNGEE. The trim removed 4 bases at V and 3 bases at J, leaving 6 bases unmatched. This CDR3 comprises 16 residues. The chain's CDR3 is CASSLGTSGEKETQYF. CDR3 nucleotide sequence: TGTGCCAGCAGCTTAGGGACTAGCGGGGAGAAAGAGACCCAGTACTTC.

The CDR3 bases are TGTGCCAGCAGCTTAGGGTGGGAGCCAGATACGCAGTATTTT. Translating gives CASSLGWEPDTQYF. The chain carries TRBV7-2 and TRBJ2-3, with D perhaps TRBD2 (5 bases). The CDR3 totals 14 residues. Germline loops: CDR1 SGHTA, CDR2 FQGNSA. The V end was cut by 1 base, the J end by 4 bases, with 9 bases between. The full variable domain, rest sourced from reference TRBV7-2 and TRBJ2-3, is GAGVSQSPSNKVTEKGKDVELRCDPISGHTALYWYRQSLGQGLEFLIYFQGNSAPDKSGLPSDRFSAERTGGSVSTLTIQRTQQEDSAVYLCASSLGWEPDTQYFGPGTRLTVL.

The chain couples TRBV5-4 to TRBJ2-7, with TRBD1 identical over 9 bases. The CDR3 is 13 amino acids. The V gene's germline CDR1 is SGHNT and CDR2 YYREEE (reference sequence). With V trimmed by 4 bases and J by 3 bases, 2 bases remained unmatched. The CDR3 DNA reads TGTGCCAGCAGCCGGGACAGGGACTACGAGCAGTACTTC. Translation: CASSRDRDYEQYF. The full variable domain, its missing parts supplied by reference TRBV5-4 and TRBJ2-7, is ETGVTQSPTHLIKTRGQQVTLRCSSQSGHNTVSWYQQALGQGPQFIFQYYREEENGRGNFPPRFSGLQFPNYSSELNVNALELDDSALYLCASSRDRDYEQYFGPGTRLTVT.

This rearrangement joins TRBV6-1 to TRBJ2-2; 10 nucleotides agree with TRBD1. With 4 bases clipped from V and 6 bases from J, the junction kept 5 bases outside the gene matches. The CDR3 loop spans 15 amino acids. Germline V lookup: CDR1 MNHNS, CDR2 SASEGT. In DNA, the CDR3 is TGTGCCAGCAGTGGGACAGGGGGTTCGTCCGGGGAGCTGTTTTTT. Translating gives CASSGTGGSSGELFF.

The chain recombines TRBV7-3 with TRBJ2-3; 10 bases are a match to TRBD1. Trimming removed 5 bases from V and 5 bases from J; junction bases left unmatched: 13. CDR1 and CDR2 (germline): SGHTA, FQGTGA. This CDR3 spans 17 amino acids. The CDR3 here is CASSPGMDRGMKDTQYF. CDR3 DNA sequence: TGTGCCAGCAGCCCGGGAATGGACAGGGGGATGAAAGATACGCAGTATTTT.

The rearrangement links TRBV7-2 to TRBJ2-7; 10 nucleotides match TRBD2. V shed 3 bases, J shed 4 bases, and the junction held 6 bases outside the gene matches. The germline V gene has CDR1 SGHTA and CDR2 FQGNSA. This CDR3 is built from 15 residues. The CDR3 protein is CASSLWTSGNYEQYF. DNA of the CDR3: TGTGCCAGCAGCTTGTGGACTAGCGGAAATTACGAGCAGTACTTC.

The chain is built from TRBV19 and TRBJ1-5; D may be TRBD1 (5 bases). Looked up from germline, CDR1 is LNHDA and CDR2 is SQIVND (reference sequence). There are 15 residues in the CDR3. Trimming removed 1 base from V and 7 bases from J, with 14 bases in between. DNA of the CDR3: TGTGCCAGTAGTATAGTCCCAGGGTTCAGCCAGCCCCAGCATTTT. Protein sequence: CASSIVPGFSQPQHF.

The chain couples TRBV12-5 to TRBJ2-1, with 7 positions matching TRBD1. Germline CDR1 LGHNT, CDR2 FRNRAP. This CDR3 comprises 13 residues. The V segment lost 7 bases and the J segment 7 bases; nucleotides outside the gene matches: 7. The CDR3 loop reads CASAPTGINEQFF. The CDR3 coding sequence is TGTGCTAGTGCCCCGACAGGGATTAATGAGCAGTTCTTC.

This chain uses TRBV30 with TRBJ2-5; D perhaps matches TRBD2 (6 bases). The end of the DNA fits TRBJ2-7 better, so the J call may be wrong. CDR3 length: 13 residues. CDR1 and CDR2 from the germline V gene are GTSNPN and SVGIG (reference sequence). The CDR3 region is CAWVGRTSYEQYF. The CDR3 DNA sequence: TGTGCCTGGGTGGGGAGGACCTCCTACGAGCAGTACTTC.

In this sample, this clone turned up once. CDR3 DNA: TGTGCCAGCAGTTTAAAAGTTCCAGGGTACTACGAGCAGTACTTC. Translating gives CASSLKVPGYYEQYF. V and J are TRBV27 and TRBJ2-7, with D possibly matching TRBD1 (5 bases). The CDR3 is made up of 15 amino acids. The germline gives CDR1 MNHEY, CDR2 SMNVEV (reference sequence). Trimming took 2 bases from V and 3 from J, leaving 14 bases between them.

The chain couples TRBV5-6 to TRBJ2-1, with TRBD1 matching 10 bases. Trimming took 3 bases from V and 7 from J; bases not matched to a gene: 1. Per germline, CDR1 SGHDT and CDR2 YYEEEE. This CDR3 contains 13 residues. CDR3 coding DNA: TGTGCCAGCAGCTGGGACAGGGGAAATGAGCAGTTCTTC. Protein: CASSWDRGNEQFF.

CDR3 loop: CASRTRTTGGETEAFF. CDR3 DNA sequence: TGTGCCAGTCGTACACGAACTACAGGGGGCGAGACTGAAGCTTTCTTT. The V gene is TRBV27, the J gene TRBJ1-1; 9 bases are a match to TRBD1. The CDR3 is made up of 16 amino acids. Germline CDR1 and CDR2: MNHEY and SMNVEV (reference sequence). V lost 9 bases, J lost 5 bases, and 16 bases stayed unmatched.

The rearrangement links TRBV4-2 to TRBJ1-5, with D perhaps TRBD1 (5 bases). The CDR3 runs to 15 residues. The V gene lost 5 bases and the J gene lost 4 bases, with 15 bases spanning the gap. Germline V gene data show CDR1 as LGHNA and CDR2 as YNFKEQ. This chain's CDR3 is CASSESAGTNQPQHF. CDR3 bases: TGTGCCAGCAGCGAAAGTGCTGGGACTAATCAGCCCCAGCATTTT.

The chain uses TRBV6-5 and TRBJ1-1; 11 bases line up with TRBD1. With V trimmed by 8 bases and J by 0 bases, 5 bases remained unmatched. The CDR3 runs 15 residues. Germline CDR1 reads MNHEY; CDR2 reads SVGAGI. CDR3 bases: TGTGCCAGCCGGCCGGGACAGGGGGTGAACACTGAAGCTTTCTTT. It is translated as CASRPGQGVNTEAFF.

The chain is built from TRBV6-5 and TRBJ2-7; TRBD1 might be the D (6 bases). V was trimmed by 7 bases and J by 6 bases, leaving 22 bases between them. The CDR3 has 15 amino acids. Germline assignment: CDR1 MNHEY and CDR2 SVGAGI. The CDR3 sequence is CASTIDFRGKGEQYF. The CDR3 coding sequence is TGTGCCAGCACCATAGACTTCAGGGGAAAGGGCGAGCAGTACTTC.

The chain carries TRBV6-5 and TRBJ2-4; possibly TRBD2 for D (6 bases). The CDR3 runs 14 residues. Trimming shortened V by 6 bases and J by 9 bases, and 18 bases separated the two germline ends. Germline values: CDR1 MNHEY, CDR2 SVGAGI. The CDR3 nucleotides read TGTGCCAGCAGCCCCCCGGGTAGCGGTGGCATTCAGTACTTC. It codes for CASSPPGSGGIQYF.

This clone was seen a handful of times. This chain uses TRBV5-4 with TRBJ2-7; TRBD2 aligns across 10 bases. The CDR3 is made up of 14 amino acids. The ends lost 5 bases at V and 5 bases at J; junction bases unmatched: 7. Germline CDR1 is SGHNT and CDR2 is YYREEE (reference sequence). The CDR3 reads CASRRPGTSDEQYF. The CDR3 DNA follows: TGTGCCAGCAGGCGTCCTGGGACTAGCGACGAGCAGTACTTC.

The chain combines TRBV28 with TRBJ2-5, with D maybe TRBD2 (5 bases). Germline V gene sequence: CDR1 MDHEN, CDR2 SYDVKM. There are 19 residues in the CDR3. Trimming removed 3 bases from V and 3 bases from J, with 26 bases in between. The CDR3 loop reads CASSFFWGEARLGKETQYF. The CDR3 DNA reads TGTGCCAGCAGTTTTTTCTGGGGAGAAGCTCGTTTGGGGAAAGAGACCCAGTACTTC.

This clone was recorded a few times. The V and J genes are TRBV7-9 and TRBJ2-1; D might be TRBD1 (5 bases). The CDR3 totals 13 residues. V lost 1 base to trimming and J lost 7 bases, with 8 bases between them. Looked up from germline, CDR1 is SEHNR and CDR2 is FQNEAQ (reference sequence). CDR3 coding DNA: TGTGCCAGCAGCTTAGGGTCAGGGAATGAGCAGTTCTTC. This gives the protein CASSLGSGNEQFF.